This T cell receptor beta chain is drawn from a study of post-analysis software for immune sequencing data. The V end lost 5 bases, the J end lost 2 bases, and 15 bases lay between the germline ends. This CDR3 has 15 amino acids. Germline CDR1 MNHEY, CDR2 SMNVEV (reference sequence). Unique molecular identifiers were built into the TCR beta cDNA libraries. A single record per CDR3 protein comes from TCRdb applying MiXCR to the PCR reads. The sample contains about 400,000 distinct CDR3 sequences, roughly 36% of which appear only once. As regards this clonotype: Its antigen is currently unknown.

Study-level results: Compared with controls, patients had more of five TRBV segments, including TRBV5-6, TRBV5-1 and TRBV20-1. Normalized Chao1 diversity was significantly lower in multiple sclerosis patients than in controls.

V gene TRBV27 combines with J gene TRBJ2-5; possible D gene TRBD1, 6 bases. The sequencing sample was made of blood. The sequence was collected from a girl between 5 and 17 years old with multiple sclerosis. The chain's CDR3 is CASSMGAFGQETQYF. The CDR3 DNA sequence: TGTGCCAGCAGTATGGGGGCGTTTGGGCAAGAGACCCAGTACTTC.